In this sample, the clone carrying this T cell receptor (beta chain) turned up once. Its antigen is as yet unknown. It was with 60 Vbeta and 13 Jbeta primers that the PCR ran. Sequencing was performed with immunoSEQ multiplex PCR; in TCRdb, only in-frame clones are kept and a portion is missing. The sample carries 160,000 or so clones, 75% to 80% recorded once. The data are from a study of cytomegalovirus exposure and HLA in healthy donors. Findings of the study overall: Most TCRs appeared rarely, but some public TCRs recurred in many donors. By a later analysis, the bulk of CMV-associated TCR beta chains appeared HLA-restricted.

The germline V gene has CDR1 SGHNT and CDR2 YENEEA. The CDR3 loop spans 17 amino acids. The V and J ends lost 0 bases and 0 bases respectively, with 15 bases between them. Sequencing input: PBMCs. The TCR sequence derives from a man between 35 and 55 years old in good health and CMV-seropositive. The chain employs TRBV11-3 and TRBJ2-7, with D perhaps TRBD2 (6 bases). The CDR3 DNA reads TGTGCCAGCAGCTTAGAGGTCGGCGGGGTCAGCTCCTACGAGCAGTACTTC. It encodes CASSLEVGGVSSYEQYF. Full variable domain (remainder filled in from reference TRBV11-3 and TRBJ2-7): EAGVVQSPRYKIIEKKQPVAFWCNPISGHNTLYWYLQNLGQGPELLIRYENEEAVDDSQLPKDRFSAERLKGVDSTLKIQPAELGDSAVYLCASSLEVGGVSSYEQYFGPGTRLTVT.